This entry describes one T cell receptor beta chain. CDR3 size: 14 residues. The germline V gene has CDR1 SGHRS and CDR2 YFSETQ. After removal of 4 bases from V and 4 bases from J, the junction contained 5 bases not matched to a gene. TCRdb reprocessed the reads with MiXCR, giving one entry per CDR3 protein. The sample has 630,000 or so distinct CDR3 sequences, roughly 26% seen once. This specimen comes from a study of T cell repertoires in cytomegalovirus infection. The clonotype was recovered from a human donor in good health (CMV status not recorded). Some clones in this sample may be carry-over from other donors' samples. The V call is TRBV5-1, the J call TRBJ1-2; 9 positions match TRBD1. Sample: CD8+ T cells from PBMCs. DNA for the CDR3: TGCGCCAGCAGCGCACAGGGGGCCACCTATGGCTACACCTTC. Amino acid sequence: CASSAQGATYGYTF.